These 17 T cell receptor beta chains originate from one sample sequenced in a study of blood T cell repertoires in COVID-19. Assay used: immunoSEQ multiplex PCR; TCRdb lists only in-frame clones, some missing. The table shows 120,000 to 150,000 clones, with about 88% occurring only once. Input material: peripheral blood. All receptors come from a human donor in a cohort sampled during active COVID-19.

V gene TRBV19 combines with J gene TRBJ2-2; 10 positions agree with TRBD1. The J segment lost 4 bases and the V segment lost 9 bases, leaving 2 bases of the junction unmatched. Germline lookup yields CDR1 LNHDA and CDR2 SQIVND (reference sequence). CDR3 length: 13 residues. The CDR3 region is CASRDRGTGELFF. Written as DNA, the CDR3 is TGTGCCAGCCGGGACAGGGGCACCGGGGAGCTGTTTTTT. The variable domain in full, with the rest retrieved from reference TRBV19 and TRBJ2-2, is DGGITQSPKYLFRKEGQNVTLSCEQNLNHDAMYWYRQDPGQGLRLIYYSQIVNDFQKGDIAEGYSVSREKKESFPLTVTSAQKNPTAFYLCASRDRGTGELFFGEGSRLTVL.

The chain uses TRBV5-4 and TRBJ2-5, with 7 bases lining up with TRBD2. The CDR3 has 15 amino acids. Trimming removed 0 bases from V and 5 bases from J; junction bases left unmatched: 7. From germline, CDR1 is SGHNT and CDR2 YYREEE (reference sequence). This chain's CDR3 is CASSLGRGMWETQYF. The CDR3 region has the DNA TGTGCCAGCAGCTTGGGGCGGGGGATGTGGGAGACCCAGTACTTC.

This CDR3 reads CASSWDTGNTEAFF. The DNA of the CDR3 is TGTGCCAGCAGCTGGGACACAGGGAACACTGAAGCTTTCTTT. V and J are TRBV5-5 and TRBJ1-1, with a weak D call TRBD1 (6 bases). Looked up from germline, CDR1 is SGHKS and CDR2 is YYEKEE (reference sequence). Trimming took off 3 bases at V and 1 base at J, with 10 bases between the two ends. This CDR3 contains 14 residues.

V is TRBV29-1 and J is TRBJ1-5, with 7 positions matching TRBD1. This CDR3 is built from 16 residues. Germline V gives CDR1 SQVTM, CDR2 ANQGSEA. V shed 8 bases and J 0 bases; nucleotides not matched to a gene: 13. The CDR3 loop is CSNRRGDSHSNQPQHF. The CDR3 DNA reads TGCAGCAACCGAAGGGGGGACAGTCATAGCAATCAGCCCCAGCATTTT.

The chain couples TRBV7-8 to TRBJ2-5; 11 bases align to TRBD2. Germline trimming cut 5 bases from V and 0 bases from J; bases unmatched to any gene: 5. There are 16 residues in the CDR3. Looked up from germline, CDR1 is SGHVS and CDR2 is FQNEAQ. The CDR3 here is CASSPTSGTYQETQYF. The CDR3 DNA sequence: TGTGCCAGCAGCCCGACTAGCGGGACTTACCAAGAGACCCAGTACTTC.

Here the CDR3 DNA reads TGCGCCAGCAGCCAAGGCGTAGGCGGGAGTAGAGAGACCCAGTACTTC. Residues: CASSQGVGGSRETQYF. The rearrangement joins TRBV4-1 to TRBJ2-5; 7 nucleotides match TRBD2. CDR3 length equals 16 residues. The V segment lost 1 base and the J segment 4 bases; nucleotides outside the gene matches: 9. The V gene's germline CDR1 is MGHRA and CDR2 YSYEKL.

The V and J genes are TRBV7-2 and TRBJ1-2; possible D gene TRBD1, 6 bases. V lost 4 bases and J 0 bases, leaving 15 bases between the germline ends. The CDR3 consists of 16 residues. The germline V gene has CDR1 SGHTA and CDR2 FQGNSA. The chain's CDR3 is CASSSWPRGSNYGYTF. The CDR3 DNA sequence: TGTGCCAGCAGCTCATGGCCTAGGGGGTCTAACTATGGCTACACCTTC. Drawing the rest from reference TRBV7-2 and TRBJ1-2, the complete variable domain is GAGVSQSPSNKVTEKGKDVELRCDPISGHTALYWYRQSLGQGLEFLIYFQGNSAPDKSGLPSDRFSAERTGGSVSTLTIQRTQQEDSAVYLCASSSWPRGSNYGYTFGSGTRLTVV.

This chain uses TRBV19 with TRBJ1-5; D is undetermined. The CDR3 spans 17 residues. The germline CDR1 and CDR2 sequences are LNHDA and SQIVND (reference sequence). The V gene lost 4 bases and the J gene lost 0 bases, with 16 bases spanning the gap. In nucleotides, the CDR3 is TGTGCCAGTAGTACCCCCCGGAGGGCCGATAGCAATCAGCCCCAGCATTTT. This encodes CASSTPRRADSNQPQHF.

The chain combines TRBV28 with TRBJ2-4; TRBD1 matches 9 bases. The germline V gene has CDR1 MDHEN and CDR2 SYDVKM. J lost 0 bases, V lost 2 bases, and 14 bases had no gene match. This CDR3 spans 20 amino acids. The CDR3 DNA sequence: TGTGCCAGCAGTTTACCCCTACAGGGGGCGCGGGTTCCAGCCAAAAACATTCAGTACTTC. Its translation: CASSLPLQGARVPAKNIQYF.

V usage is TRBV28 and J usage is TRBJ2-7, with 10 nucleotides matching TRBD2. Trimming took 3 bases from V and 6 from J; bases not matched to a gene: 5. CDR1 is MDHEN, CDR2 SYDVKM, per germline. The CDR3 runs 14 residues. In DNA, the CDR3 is TGTGCCAGCAGTTTTCTAGCGGGAGTGGGCGAGCAGTACTTC. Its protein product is CASSFLAGVGEQYF. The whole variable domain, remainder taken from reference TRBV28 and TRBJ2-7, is DVKVTQSSRYLVKRTGEKVFLECVQDMDHENMFWYRQDPGLGLRLIYFSYDVKMKEKGDIPEGYSVSREKKERFSLILESASTNQTSMYLCASSFLAGVGEQYFGPGTRLTVT.

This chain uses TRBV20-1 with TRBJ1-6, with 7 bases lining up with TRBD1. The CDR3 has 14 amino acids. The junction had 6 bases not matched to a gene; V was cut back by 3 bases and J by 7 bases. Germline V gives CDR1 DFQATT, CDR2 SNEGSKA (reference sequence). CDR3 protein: CSASSGQENSPLHF. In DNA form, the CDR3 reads TGCAGTGCTAGTTCAGGACAGGAGAATTCACCCCTCCACTTT.

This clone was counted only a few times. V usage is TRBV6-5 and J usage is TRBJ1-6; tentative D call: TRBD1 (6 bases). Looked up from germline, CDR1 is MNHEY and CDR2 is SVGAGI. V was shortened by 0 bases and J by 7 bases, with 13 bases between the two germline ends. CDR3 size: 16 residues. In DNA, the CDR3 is TGTGCCAGCAGTTACTCCGGGACACCGAGAAATTCACCCCTCCACTTT. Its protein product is CASSYSGTPRNSPLHF.

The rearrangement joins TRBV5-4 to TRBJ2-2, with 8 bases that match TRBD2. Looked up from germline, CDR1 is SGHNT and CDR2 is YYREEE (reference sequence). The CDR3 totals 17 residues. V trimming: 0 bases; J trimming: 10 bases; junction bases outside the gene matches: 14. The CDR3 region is CASSLGGGRKVSEELFF. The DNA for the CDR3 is TGTGCCAGCAGCTTGGGGGGCGGGAGGAAGGTCTCCGAGGAGCTGTTTTTT.

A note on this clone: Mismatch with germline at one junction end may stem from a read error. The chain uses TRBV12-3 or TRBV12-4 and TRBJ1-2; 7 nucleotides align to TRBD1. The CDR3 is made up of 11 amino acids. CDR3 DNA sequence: TGTGCCAGCAGTTCATGGGACAGCATTGTCTTC. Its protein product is CASSSWDSIVF.

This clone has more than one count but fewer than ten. The CDR3 region is CASSLTREPQHF. The CDR3 coding sequence is TGTGCCAGTAGTTTAACCCGAGAACCCCAGCATTTT. The rearrangement joins TRBV19 to TRBJ1-5; D uncertain. Germline V gene lookup returns CDR1 LNHDA and CDR2 SQIVND (reference sequence). The CDR3 runs to 12 residues. The V end was cut by 5 bases, the J end by 10 bases, with 12 bases between.

CDR3: CASRSHTPQETQYF. As DNA, the CDR3 is TGCGCCAGCAGGTCCCACACACCTCAAGAGACCCAGTACTTC. The chain links TRBV10-2 to TRBJ2-5; D is uncertain. Germline-derived CDR1 and CDR2 are WSHSY and SAAADI. The CDR3 has 14 amino acids. V was cut by 6 bases and J by 2 bases, with 13 bases left in between.

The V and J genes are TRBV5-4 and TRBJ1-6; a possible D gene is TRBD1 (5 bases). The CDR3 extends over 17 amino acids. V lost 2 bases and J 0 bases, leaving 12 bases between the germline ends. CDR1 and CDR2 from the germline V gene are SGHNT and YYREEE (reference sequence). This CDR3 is CASSFGGEASYNSPLHF. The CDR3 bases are TGTGCCAGCAGCTTTGGGGGGGAGGCCTCCTATAATTCACCCCTCCACTTT.